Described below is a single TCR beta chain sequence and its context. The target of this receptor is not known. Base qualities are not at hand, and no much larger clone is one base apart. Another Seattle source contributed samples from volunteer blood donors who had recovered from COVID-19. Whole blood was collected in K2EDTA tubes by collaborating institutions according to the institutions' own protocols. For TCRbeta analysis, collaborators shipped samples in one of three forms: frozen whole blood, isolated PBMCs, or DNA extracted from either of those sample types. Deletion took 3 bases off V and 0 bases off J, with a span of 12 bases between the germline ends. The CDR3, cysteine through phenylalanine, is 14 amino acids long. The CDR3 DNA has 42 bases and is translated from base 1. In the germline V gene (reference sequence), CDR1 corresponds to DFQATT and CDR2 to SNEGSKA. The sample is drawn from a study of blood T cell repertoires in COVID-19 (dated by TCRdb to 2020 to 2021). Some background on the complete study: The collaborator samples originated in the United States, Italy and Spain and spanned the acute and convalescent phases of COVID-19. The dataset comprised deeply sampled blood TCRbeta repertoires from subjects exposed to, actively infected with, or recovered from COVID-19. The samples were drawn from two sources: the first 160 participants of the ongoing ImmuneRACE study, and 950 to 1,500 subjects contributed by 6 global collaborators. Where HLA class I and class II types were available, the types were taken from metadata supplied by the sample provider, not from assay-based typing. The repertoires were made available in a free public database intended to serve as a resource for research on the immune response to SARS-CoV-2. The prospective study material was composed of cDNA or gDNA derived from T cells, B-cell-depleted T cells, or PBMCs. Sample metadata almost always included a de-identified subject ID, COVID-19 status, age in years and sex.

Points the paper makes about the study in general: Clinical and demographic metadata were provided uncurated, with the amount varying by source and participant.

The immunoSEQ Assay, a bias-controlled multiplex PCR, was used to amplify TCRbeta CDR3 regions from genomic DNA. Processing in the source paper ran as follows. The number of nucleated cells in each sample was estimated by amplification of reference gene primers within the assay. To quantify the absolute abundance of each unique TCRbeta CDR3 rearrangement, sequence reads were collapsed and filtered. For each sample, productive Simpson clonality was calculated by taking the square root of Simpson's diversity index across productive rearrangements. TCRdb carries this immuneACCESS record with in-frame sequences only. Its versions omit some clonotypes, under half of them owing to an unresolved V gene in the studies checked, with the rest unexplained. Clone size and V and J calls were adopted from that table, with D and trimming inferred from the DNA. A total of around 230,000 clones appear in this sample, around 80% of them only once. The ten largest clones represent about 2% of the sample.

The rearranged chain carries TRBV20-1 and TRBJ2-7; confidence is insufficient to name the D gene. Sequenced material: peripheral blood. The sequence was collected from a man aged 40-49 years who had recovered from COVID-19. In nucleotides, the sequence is TGCAGTGCTAGTCAGAGCGCAAGCTCCTACGAGCAGTACTTC. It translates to CSASQSASSYEQYF.